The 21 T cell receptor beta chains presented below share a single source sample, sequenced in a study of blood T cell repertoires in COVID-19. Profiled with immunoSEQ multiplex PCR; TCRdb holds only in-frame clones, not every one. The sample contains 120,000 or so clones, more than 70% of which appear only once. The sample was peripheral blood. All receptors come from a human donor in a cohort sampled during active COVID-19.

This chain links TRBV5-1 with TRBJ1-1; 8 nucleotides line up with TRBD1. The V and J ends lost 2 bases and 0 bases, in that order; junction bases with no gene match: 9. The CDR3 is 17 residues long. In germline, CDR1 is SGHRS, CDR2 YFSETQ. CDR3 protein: CASSFTTGGSMNTEAFF. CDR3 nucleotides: TGCGCCAGCAGCTTCACAACAGGGGGTAGCATGAACACTGAAGCTTTCTTT. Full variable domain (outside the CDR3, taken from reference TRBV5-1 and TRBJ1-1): KAGVTQTPRYLIKTRGQQVTLSCSPISGHRSVSWYQQTPGQGLQFLFEYFSETQRNKGNFPGRFSGRQFSNSRSEMNVSTLELGDSALYLCASSFTTGGSMNTEAFFGQGTRLTVV.

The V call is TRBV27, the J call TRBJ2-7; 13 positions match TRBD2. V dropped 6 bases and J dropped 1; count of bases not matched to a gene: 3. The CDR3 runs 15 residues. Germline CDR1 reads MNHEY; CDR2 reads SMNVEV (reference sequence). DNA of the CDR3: TGTGCCAGCAGGACTAGCGGGGGGCCGTCCTACGAGCAGTACTTC. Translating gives CASRTSGGPSYEQYF.

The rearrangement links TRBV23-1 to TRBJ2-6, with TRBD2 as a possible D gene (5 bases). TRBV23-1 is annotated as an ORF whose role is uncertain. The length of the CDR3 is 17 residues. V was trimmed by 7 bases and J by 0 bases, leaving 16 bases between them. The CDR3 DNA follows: TGCGCCAGCAACCCCCCGCCGGGGTCCTCTGGGGCCAACGTCCTGACTTTC. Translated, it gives CASNPPPGSSGANVLTF.

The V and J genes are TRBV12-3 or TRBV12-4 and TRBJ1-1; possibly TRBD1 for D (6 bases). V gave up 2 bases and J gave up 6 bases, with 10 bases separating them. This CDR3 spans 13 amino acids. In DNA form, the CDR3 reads TGTGCCAGCAGTTTAACGGGGGGCCCTGAAGCTTTCTTT. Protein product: CASSLTGGPEAFF.

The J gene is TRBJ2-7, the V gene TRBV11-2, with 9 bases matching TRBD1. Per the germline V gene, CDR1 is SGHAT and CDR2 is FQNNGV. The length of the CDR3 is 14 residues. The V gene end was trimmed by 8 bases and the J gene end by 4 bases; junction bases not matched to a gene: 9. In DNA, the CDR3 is TGTGCCAGCTCCCCAGGGACAGGGAAATACGAGCAGTACTTC. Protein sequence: CASSPGTGKYEQYF.

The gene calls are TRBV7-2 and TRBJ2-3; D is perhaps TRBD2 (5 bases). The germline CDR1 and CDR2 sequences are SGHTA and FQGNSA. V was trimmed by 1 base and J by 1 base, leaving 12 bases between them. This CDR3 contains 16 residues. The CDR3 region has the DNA TGTGCCAGCAGCTTAGAAGGGATGGGAGGCACAGATACGCAGTATTTT. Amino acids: CASSLEGMGGTDTQYF.

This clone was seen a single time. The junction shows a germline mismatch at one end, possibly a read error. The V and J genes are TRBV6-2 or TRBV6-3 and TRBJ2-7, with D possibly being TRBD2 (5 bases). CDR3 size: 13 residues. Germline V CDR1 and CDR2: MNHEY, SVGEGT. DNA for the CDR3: TGTGCCAGCAGTTACGATGGACTCACCTCGCATTTCTTC. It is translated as CASSYDGLTSHFF.

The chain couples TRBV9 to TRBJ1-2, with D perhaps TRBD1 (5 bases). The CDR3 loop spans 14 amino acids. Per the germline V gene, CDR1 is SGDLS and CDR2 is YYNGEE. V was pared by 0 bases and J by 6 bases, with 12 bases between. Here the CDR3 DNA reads TGTGCCAGCAGCGTAGGGCGGGGCGCAGATGGCTACACCTTC. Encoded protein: CASSVGRGADGYTF. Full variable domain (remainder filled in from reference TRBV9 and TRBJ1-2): DSGVTQTPKHLITATGQRVTLRCSPRSGDLSVYWYQQSLDQGLQFLIQYYNGEERAKGNILERFSAQQFPDLHSELNLSSLELGDSALYFCASSVGRGADGYTFGSGTRLTVV.

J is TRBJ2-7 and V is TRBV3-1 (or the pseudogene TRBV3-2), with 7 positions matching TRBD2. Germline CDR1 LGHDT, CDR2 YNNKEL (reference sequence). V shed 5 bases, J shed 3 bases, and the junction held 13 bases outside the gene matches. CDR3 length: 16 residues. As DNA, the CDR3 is TGTGCCAGCAGCTCCTTTCGTACTAGCGCCAGCTACGAGCAGTACTTC. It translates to CASSSFRTSASYEQYF.

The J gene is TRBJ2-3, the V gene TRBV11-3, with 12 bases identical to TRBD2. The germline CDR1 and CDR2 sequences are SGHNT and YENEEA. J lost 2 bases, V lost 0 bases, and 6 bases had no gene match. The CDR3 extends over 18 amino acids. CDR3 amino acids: CASSLDLLAGGPTDTQYF. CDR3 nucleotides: TGTGCCAGCAGCTTAGATCTACTAGCGGGAGGACCCACAGATACGCAGTATTTT.

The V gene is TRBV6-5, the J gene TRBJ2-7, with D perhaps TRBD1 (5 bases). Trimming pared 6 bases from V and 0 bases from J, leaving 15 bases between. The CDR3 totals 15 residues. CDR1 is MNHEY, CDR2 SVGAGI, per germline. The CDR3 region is CASSTQGVSSYEQYF. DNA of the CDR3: TGTGCCAGCAGCACGCAGGGCGTGAGCTCCTACGAGCAGTACTTC.

The CDR3 sequence is CASSQETGDGEKLFF. The CDR3 bases are TGCGCCAGCAGCCAGGAAACAGGGGATGGTGAAAAACTGTTTTTT. This chain connects TRBV4-1 to TRBJ1-4; TRBD1 matches 7 bases. CDR1 and CDR2 (germline): MGHRA, YSYEKL. V lost 3 bases to trimming and J lost 7 bases; unmatched junction nucleotides: 8. The CDR3 covers 15 residues.

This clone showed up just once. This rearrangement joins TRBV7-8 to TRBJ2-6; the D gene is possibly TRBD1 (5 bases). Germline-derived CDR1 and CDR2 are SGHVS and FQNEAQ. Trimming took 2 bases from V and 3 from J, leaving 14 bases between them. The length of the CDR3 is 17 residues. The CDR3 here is CASSLTGARGGANVLTF. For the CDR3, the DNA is TGTGCCAGCAGCTTAACTGGGGCAAGAGGTGGGGCCAACGTCCTGACTTTC.

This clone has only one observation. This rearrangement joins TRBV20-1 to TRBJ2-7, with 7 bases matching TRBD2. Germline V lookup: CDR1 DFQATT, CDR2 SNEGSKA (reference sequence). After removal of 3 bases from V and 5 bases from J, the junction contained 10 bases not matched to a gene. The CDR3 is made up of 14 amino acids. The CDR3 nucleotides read TGCAGTGCTAGTTCCGGGCGGGGGTCGAACGAGCAGTACTTC. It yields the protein CSASSGRGSNEQYF.

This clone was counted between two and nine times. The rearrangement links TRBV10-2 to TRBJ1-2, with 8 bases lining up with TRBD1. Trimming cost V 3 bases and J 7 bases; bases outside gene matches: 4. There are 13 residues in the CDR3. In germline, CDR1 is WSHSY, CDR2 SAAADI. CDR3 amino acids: CASSDRDRSGYTF. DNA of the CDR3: TGCGCCAGCAGTGATCGGGACAGGTCTGGCTACACCTTC.

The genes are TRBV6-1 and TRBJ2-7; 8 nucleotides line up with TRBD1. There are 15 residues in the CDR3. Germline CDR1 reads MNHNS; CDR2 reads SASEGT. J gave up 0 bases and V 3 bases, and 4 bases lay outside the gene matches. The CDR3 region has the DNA TGTGCCAGCAGTGAGGGACAGGCGAGCTCCTACGAGCAGTACTTC. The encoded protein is CASSEGQASSYEQYF.

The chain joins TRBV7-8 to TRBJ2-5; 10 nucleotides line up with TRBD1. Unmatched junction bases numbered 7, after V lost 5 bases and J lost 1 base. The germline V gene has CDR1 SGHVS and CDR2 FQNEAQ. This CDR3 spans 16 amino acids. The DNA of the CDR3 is TGTGCCAGCAGCCCGGGACAGGGGATTTTCCAAGAGACCCAGTACTTC. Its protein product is CASSPGQGIFQETQYF. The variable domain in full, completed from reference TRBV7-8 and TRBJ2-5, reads GAGVSQSPRYKVAKRGQDVALRCDPISGHVSLFWYQQALGQGPEFLTYFQNEAQLDKSGLPSDRFFAERPEGSVSTLKIQRTQQEDSAVYLCASSPGQGIFQETQYFGPGTRLLVL.

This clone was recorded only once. DNA for the CDR3: TGTGCCAGCAGTCCCCGACAGGCCAACTATGGCTACACCTTC. This codes for CASSPRQANYGYTF. V gene TRBV11-3 combines with J gene TRBJ1-2; TRBD1 is a possible D gene (6 bases). The CDR3 contains 14 residues. V gave up 6 bases and J gave up 2 bases, with 13 bases separating them. Per the germline V gene, CDR1 is SGHNT and CDR2 is YENEEA.

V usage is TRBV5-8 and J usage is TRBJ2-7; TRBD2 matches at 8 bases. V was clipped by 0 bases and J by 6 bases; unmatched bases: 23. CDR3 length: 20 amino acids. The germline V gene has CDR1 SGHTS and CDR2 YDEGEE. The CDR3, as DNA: TGTGCCAGCAGCTTGGGCCGTCGGGCAGCGGGAGTCTCCTGGGGTTTCGAGCAGTACTTC. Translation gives CASSLGRRAAGVSWGFEQYF.

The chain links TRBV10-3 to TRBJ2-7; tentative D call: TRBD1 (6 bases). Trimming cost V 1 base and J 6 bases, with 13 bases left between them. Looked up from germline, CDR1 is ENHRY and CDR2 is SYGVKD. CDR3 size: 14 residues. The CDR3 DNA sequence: TGTGCCATCAGTGAGTACCCAGGGGAAGGCGAGCAGTACTTC. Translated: CAISEYPGEGEQYF.

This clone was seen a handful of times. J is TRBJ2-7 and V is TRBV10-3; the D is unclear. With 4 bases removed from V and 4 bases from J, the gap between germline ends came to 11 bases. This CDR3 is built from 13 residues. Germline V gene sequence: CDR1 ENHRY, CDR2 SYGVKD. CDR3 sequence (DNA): TGTGCCATCAGTGTGGAGACGACGTACGAGCAGTACTTC. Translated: CAISVETTYEQYF.